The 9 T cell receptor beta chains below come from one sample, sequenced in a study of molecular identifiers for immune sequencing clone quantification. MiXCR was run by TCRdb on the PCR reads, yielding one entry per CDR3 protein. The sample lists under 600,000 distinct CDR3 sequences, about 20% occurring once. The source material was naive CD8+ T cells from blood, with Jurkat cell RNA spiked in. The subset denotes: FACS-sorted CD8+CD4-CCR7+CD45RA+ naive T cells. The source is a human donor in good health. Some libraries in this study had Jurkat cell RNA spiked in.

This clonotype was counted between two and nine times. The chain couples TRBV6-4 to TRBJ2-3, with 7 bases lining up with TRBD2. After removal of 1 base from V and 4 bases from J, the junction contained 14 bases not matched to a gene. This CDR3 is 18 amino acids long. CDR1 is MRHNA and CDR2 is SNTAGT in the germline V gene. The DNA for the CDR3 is TGTGCCAGCAGTGACTTCCCTTTCGGCGGGAGAAATTCAGATACGCAGTATTTT. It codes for CASSDFPFGGRNSDTQYF.

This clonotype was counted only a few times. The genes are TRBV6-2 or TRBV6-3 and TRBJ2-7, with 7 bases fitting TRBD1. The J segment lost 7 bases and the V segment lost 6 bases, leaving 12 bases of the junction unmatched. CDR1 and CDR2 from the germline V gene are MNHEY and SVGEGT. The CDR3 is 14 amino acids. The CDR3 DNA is TGTGCCAGCAGCGACCACCGGACAGGTCGAGAGCAGTACTTC. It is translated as CASSDHRTGREQYF.

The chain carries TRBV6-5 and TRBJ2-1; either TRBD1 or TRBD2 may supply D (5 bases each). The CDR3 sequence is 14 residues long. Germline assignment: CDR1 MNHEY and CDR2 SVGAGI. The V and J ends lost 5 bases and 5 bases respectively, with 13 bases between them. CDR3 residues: CASSGRDGDNEQFF. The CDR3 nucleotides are TGTGCCAGCAGTGGCCGGGACGGAGACAATGAGCAGTTCTTC.

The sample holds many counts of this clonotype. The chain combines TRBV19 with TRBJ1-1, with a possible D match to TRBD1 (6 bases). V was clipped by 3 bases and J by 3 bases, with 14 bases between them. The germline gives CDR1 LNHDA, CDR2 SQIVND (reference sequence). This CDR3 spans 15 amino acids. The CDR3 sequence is CASSIHQGPYTEAFF. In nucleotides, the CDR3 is TGTGCCAGTAGTATTCATCAGGGGCCGTACACTGAAGCTTTCTTT.

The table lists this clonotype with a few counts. DNA for the CDR3: TGTGCCAGCAGTGACATGGGGCAGAACACCGGGGAGCTGTTTTTT. Encoded protein: CASSDMGQNTGELFF. This chain uses TRBV6-5 with TRBJ2-2, with D tentatively TRBD1 (5 bases). Germline V lookup: CDR1 MNHEY, CDR2 SVGAGI. V was cut by 5 bases and J by 1 base, with 11 bases left in between. The CDR3 length is 15 residues.

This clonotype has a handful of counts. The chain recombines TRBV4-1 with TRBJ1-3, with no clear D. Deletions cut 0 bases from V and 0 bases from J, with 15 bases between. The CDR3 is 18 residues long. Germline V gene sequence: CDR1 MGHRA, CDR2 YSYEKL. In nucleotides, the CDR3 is TGCGCCAGCAGCCAAGATGGAGGTCAGTTCGGCTCTGGAAACACCATATATTTT. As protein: CASSQDGGQFGSGNTIYF.

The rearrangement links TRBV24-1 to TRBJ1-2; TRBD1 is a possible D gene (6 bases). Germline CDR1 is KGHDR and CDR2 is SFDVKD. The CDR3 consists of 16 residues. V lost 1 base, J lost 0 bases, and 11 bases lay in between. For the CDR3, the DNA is TGTGCCACCAGTGATTTCAGGGGCTATACTAACTATGGCTACACCTTC. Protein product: CATSDFRGYTNYGYTF.

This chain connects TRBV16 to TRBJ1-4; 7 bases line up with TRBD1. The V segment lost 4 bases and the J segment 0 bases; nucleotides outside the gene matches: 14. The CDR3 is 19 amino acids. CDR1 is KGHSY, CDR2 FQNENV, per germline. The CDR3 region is CASSLTVGTAKATNEKLFF. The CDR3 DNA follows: TGTGCCAGCAGCCTCACGGTCGGGACAGCCAAAGCAACTAATGAAAAACTGTTTTTT.

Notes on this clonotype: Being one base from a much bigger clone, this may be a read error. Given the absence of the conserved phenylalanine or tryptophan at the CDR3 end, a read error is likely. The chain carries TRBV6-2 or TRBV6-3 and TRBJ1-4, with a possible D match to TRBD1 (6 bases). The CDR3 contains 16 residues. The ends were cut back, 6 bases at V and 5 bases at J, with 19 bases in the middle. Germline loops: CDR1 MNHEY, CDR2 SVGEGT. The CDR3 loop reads CASSYGDIPWNEKLFL. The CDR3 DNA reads TGTGCCAGCAGCTACGGGGACATTCCCTGGAATGAAAAACTGTTTCTT.